These 29 T cell receptor beta chains were all obtained from the same sample, sequenced in a study of cytomegalovirus exposure and HLA in healthy donors. Both 60 Vbeta primers and 13 Jbeta primers went into the PCR. Generated by immunoSEQ multiplex PCR, the TCRdb table keeps only in-frame clones and is missing some. Of 110,000 or so clones listed, around 86% were seen once; the top ten hold 2.2%. Sequenced sample: PBMCs. These receptors all come from a woman in her 30s in good health and CMV-seronegative.

J is TRBJ2-5 and V is TRBV7-2, with TRBD2 identical over 7 bases. The CDR3 extends over 14 amino acids. Trimming took 3 bases from V and 1 from J; bases not matched to a gene: 2. Per the germline V gene, CDR1 is SGHTA and CDR2 is FQGNSA. CDR3 sequence reads: CASSFSSGQETQYF. In DNA, the CDR3 is TGTGCCAGCAGCTTCTCTAGCGGCCAAGAGACCCAGTACTTC.

This clone has only a few counts. The V call is TRBV6-1, the J call TRBJ1-2; possible D gene TRBD1, 5 bases. Germline V gene lookup returns CDR1 MNHNS and CDR2 SASEGT. V lost 6 bases to trimming and J lost 4 bases, with 18 bases between them. The CDR3 has 15 residues. The DNA for the CDR3 is TGTGCCAGCAGCCAATCCCAGGGCTTCGCCTATGGCTACACCTTC. Translation gives CASSQSQGFAYGYTF.

The V call is TRBV5-6, the J call TRBJ1-3; TRBD1 is a possible D gene (5 bases). The V end lost 2 bases, the J end lost 8 bases, and 17 bases lay between the germline ends. From germline, CDR1 is SGHDT and CDR2 YYEEEE. CDR3 length: 15 residues. CDR3 in DNA: TGTGCCAGCAGCTTCAGTCCGGGACTGACAGACACCATATATTTT. It encodes CASSFSPGLTDTIYF. Based on the CDR3 plus reference TRBV5-6 and TRBJ1-3, the full variable domain is DAGVTQSPTHLIKTRGQQVTLRCSPKSGHDTVSWYQQALGQGPQFIFQYYEEEERQRGNFPDRFSGHQFPNYSSELNVNALLLGDSALYLCASSFSPGLTDTIYFGEGSWLTVV.

The J gene is TRBJ1-5, the V gene TRBV7-2; 11 bases fit TRBD1. V was pared by 4 bases and J by 5 bases, with 7 bases of the junction left unmatched. CDR1 is SGHTA and CDR2 is FQGNSA in the germline V gene. This CDR3 is 16 amino acids long. CDR3 sequence (DNA): TGTGCCAGCAGCTGGGCGGGACAGGGGGTTGATCAGCCCCAGCATTTT. Encoded protein: CASSWAGQGVDQPQHF.

The chain is built from TRBV19 and TRBJ1-1, with 8 bases lining up with TRBD1. V dropped 6 bases and J dropped 4; count of bases not matched to a gene: 7. This CDR3 is built from 14 residues. Germline V gene sequence: CDR1 LNHDA, CDR2 SQIVND (reference sequence). For the CDR3, the DNA is TGTGCCAGTAGCCCGGACAGGGCTGTCACTGAAGCTTTCTTT. It codes for CASSPDRAVTEAFF.

The chain recombines TRBV7-8 with TRBJ2-5, with 10 bases matching TRBD1. Trimming took 4 bases from V and 4 from J; bases not matched to a gene: 15. The CDR3 covers 18 residues. Looked up from germline, CDR1 is SGHVS and CDR2 is FQNEAQ. Written as DNA, the CDR3 is TGTGCCAGCAGCTCGACCCGAACCCGGGACAGGGGAGGAGAGACCCAGTACTTC. As protein: CASSSTRTRDRGGETQYF.

This chain uses TRBV13 with TRBJ2-3; D remains unclear. The CDR3 runs 12 residues. The V gene's germline CDR1 is PRHDT and CDR2 FYEKMQ (reference sequence). The V end lost 4 bases, the J end lost 2 bases, and 4 bases lay between the germline ends. CDR3 bases: TGTGCCAGCAGCTCACTCACAGATACGCAGTATTTT. Encoded protein: CASSSLTDTQYF.

This sequence joins TRBV27 and TRBJ2-5; TRBD2 aligns across 7 bases. Germline loops: CDR1 MNHEY, CDR2 SMNVEV (reference sequence). This CDR3 has 18 amino acids. V lost 0 bases, J lost 4 bases, and 14 bases stayed unmatched. This chain's CDR3 is CASSLSMAGLRRGETQYF. CDR3 nucleotide sequence: TGTGCCAGCAGTTTATCGATGGCGGGACTACGGCGTGGAGAGACCCAGTACTTC.

The CDR3 DNA follows: TGTGCCAGCAGTTACACGGGACTAGCGGAAGAGACCCAGTACTTC. This sequence encodes CASSYTGLAEETQYF. The chain is built from TRBV6-5 and TRBJ2-5; 11 nucleotides align to TRBD2. Germline V gene sequence: CDR1 MNHEY, CDR2 SVGAGI. The CDR3 contains 15 residues. Trimming took 2 bases from V and 3 from J; bases not matched to a gene: 2.

This clone was observed once. The chain employs TRBV5-1 and TRBJ2-1, with D possibly being TRBD2 (6 bases). V lost 3 bases and J lost 0, with 19 bases in between. The CDR3 is made up of 18 amino acids. Germline values: CDR1 SGHRS, CDR2 YFSETQ. The CDR3 DNA sequence: TGCGCCAGCAGCTCTACTCCAGCGGCGGGAAGCTCCTACAATGAGCAGTTCTTC. Translating it yields CASSSTPAAGSSYNEQFF. Full variable domain (outside the CDR3, taken from reference TRBV5-1 and TRBJ2-1): KAGVTQTPRYLIKTRGQQVTLSCSPISGHRSVSWYQQTPGQGLQFLFEYFSETQRNKGNFPGRFSGRQFSNSRSEMNVSTLELGDSALYLCASSSTPAAGSSYNEQFFGPGTRLTVL.

The V gene is TRBV5-1, the J gene TRBJ1-2; 9 nucleotides match TRBD1. V lost 4 bases to trimming and J lost 8 bases; unmatched junction nucleotides: 6. Per germline, CDR1 SGHRS and CDR2 YFSETQ. The CDR3 covers 13 residues. CDR3 region: CASSTDRGPGYTF. As DNA, the CDR3 is TGCGCCAGCAGCACGGACAGGGGTCCCGGCTACACCTTC.

The genes are TRBV7-9 and TRBJ2-1, with 11 nucleotides matching TRBD2. J was trimmed by 6 bases and V by 5 bases; bases with no gene match: 6. Germline assignment: CDR1 SEHNR and CDR2 FQNEAQ (reference sequence). There are 15 residues in the CDR3. In DNA form, the CDR3 reads TGTGCCAGCAGCCCATTAGCGGGAGGGGTCAATGAGCAGTTCTTC. Translated: CASSPLAGGVNEQFF.

This clone has just a few counts. The rearrangement links TRBV6-1 to TRBJ2-5; 13 bases align to TRBD2. This CDR3 comprises 16 residues. V lost 6 bases to trimming and J lost 5 bases; unmatched junction nucleotides: 9. CDR1 is MNHNS, CDR2 SASEGT, per germline. The CDR3 sequence: CASRELAGGPGETQYF. In DNA, the CDR3 is TGTGCCAGCAGAGAACTAGCGGGAGGGCCAGGCGAGACCCAGTACTTC.

In its sample, this clone was seen a few times. The chain employs TRBV11-3 and TRBJ2-5; TRBD2 might be the D (6 bases). The CDR3 has 12 residues. The germline V gene encodes CDR1 SGHNT and CDR2 YENEEA. Trimming took 5 bases from V and 4 from J, leaving 8 bases between them. The CDR3 nucleotides read TGTGCCAGCAGCCAAGCGGGAGAGACCCAGTACTTC. Translation: CASSQAGETQYF.

The chain couples TRBV28 to TRBJ2-2, with D possibly TRBD1 on 6 matching bases. This CDR3 has 15 residues. The V gene lost 2 bases and the J gene lost 8 bases, with 15 bases spanning the gap. CDR1 is MDHEN and CDR2 is SYDVKM in the germline V gene. The CDR3 protein is CASSLLGTLRGELFF. The CDR3 DNA follows: TGTGCCAGCAGTTTACTTGGGACATTGAGAGGGGAGCTGTTTTTT.

The chain combines TRBV18 with TRBJ2-3; the match to TRBD2 covers 12 bases. Germline-derived CDR1 and CDR2 are KGHSH and LQKENI. The CDR3 spans 17 residues. Trimming took 3 bases from V and 5 from J; bases not matched to a gene: 9. The CDR3 nucleotides are TGTGCCAGCTCACCGGGACTAGCGGGTTCCGGGATAGATACGCAGTATTTT. This translates into CASSPGLAGSGIDTQYF.

The chain joins TRBV7-9 to TRBJ2-1, with D possibly being TRBD2 (5 bases). CDR1 is SEHNR and CDR2 is FQNEAQ in the germline V gene (reference sequence). The germline V and J ends were trimmed by 1 base and 10 bases, with 5 bases remaining between them. CDR3 length: 11 residues. The DNA of the CDR3 is TGTGCCAGCAGCTTAGAGCGGGAGCAGTTCTTC. It specifies CASSLEREQFF.

The rearrangement joins TRBV7-8 to TRBJ1-4; 7 positions agree with TRBD1. Germline lookup yields CDR1 SGHVS and CDR2 FQNEAQ. CDR3 size: 16 residues. Trimming cost V 5 bases and J 7 bases; bases outside gene matches: 13. The CDR3 DNA is TGTGCCAGCAGCCCGAGGGGGAACAGGGGAGGTGAAAAACTGTTTTTT. Protein product: CASSPRGNRGGEKLFF.

A few counts support this clone. The V call is TRBV2, the J call TRBJ2-5; D is possibly TRBD2 (6 bases). Looked up from germline, CDR1 is SNHLY and CDR2 is FYNNEI. V was shortened by 0 bases and J by 4 bases, with 15 bases between the two germline ends. The CDR3 runs 16 residues. DNA for the CDR3: TGTGCCAGCAGTGAAGCGCCACGGGAGCTTCGAGAGACCCAGTACTTC. This encodes CASSEAPRELRETQYF.

The V and J genes are TRBV19 and TRBJ1-5; 7 positions agree with TRBD1. The CDR3 is 14 residues long. V was pared by 7 bases and J by 6 bases, with 9 bases of the junction left unmatched. Germline CDR1 reads LNHDA; CDR2 reads SQIVND (reference sequence). CDR3 protein: CASNHDRVSQPQHF. CDR3 nucleotide sequence: TGTGCCAGTAATCACGACAGGGTAAGTCAGCCCCAGCATTTT.

The chain links TRBV28 to TRBJ2-7; 7 bases are shared with TRBD1. Per the germline V gene, CDR1 is MDHEN and CDR2 is SYDVKM. V lost 7 bases, J lost 3 bases, and 21 bases stayed unmatched. The CDR3 is made up of 18 amino acids. In DNA, the CDR3 is TGTGCCAGCACTAGGCCCCCGGTCGGCCGGGACAGCCTCTACGAGCAGTACTTC. Translating it yields CASTRPPVGRDSLYEQYF.

The chain joins TRBV4-1 to TRBJ1-4, with D unresolved. V dropped 0 bases and J dropped 8 bases, with 13 bases sitting between them. The CDR3 contains 15 residues. CDR1 and CDR2 from the germline V gene are MGHRA and YSYEKL. The CDR3 DNA reads TGCGCCAGCAGCCAAGAGTATTTGGGCTCCGAAAAACTGTTTTTT. This sequence encodes CASSQEYLGSEKLFF.

For the CDR3, the DNA is TGTGCCAGTAGGCCAGGGACAGGAGCTAACTATGGCTACACCTTC. Its protein product is CASRPGTGANYGYTF. The rearrangement joins TRBV19 to TRBJ1-2; 8 bases align to TRBD1. This CDR3 region has 15 residues. The trim removed 6 bases at V and 0 bases at J, leaving 6 bases unmatched. Germline V gene lookup returns CDR1 LNHDA and CDR2 SQIVND (reference sequence).

Of note for this clone: The missing conserved phenylalanine or tryptophan at the end of this CDR3 makes a read error likely. The chain couples TRBV28 to TRBJ1-2, with TRBD1 matching over 11 bases. The junction had 8 bases not matched to a gene; V was cut back by 6 bases and J by 5 bases. Germline CDR1 reads MDHEN; CDR2 reads SYDVKM. The CDR3 runs 15 residues. CDR3 sequence: CASSEGDRGVYGYTL. In DNA form, the CDR3 reads TGTGCCAGCAGCGAGGGGGACAGGGGGGTTTATGGCTACACCCTC.

This chain joins TRBV5-1 and TRBJ1-5; perhaps TRBD1 as D (5 bases). The CDR3 consists of 14 residues. Germline assignment: CDR1 SGHRS and CDR2 YFSETQ. V was pared by 4 bases and J by 4 bases, with 12 bases between. This CDR3 is CASSPRPGNQPQHF. CDR3 sequence (DNA): TGCGCCAGCAGCCCTCGCCCAGGGAATCAGCCCCAGCATTTT.

The chain recombines TRBV6-1 with TRBJ1-3; 9 nucleotides align to TRBD1. The CDR3 totals 15 residues. V lost 4 bases, J lost 4 bases, and 5 bases stayed unmatched. Germline V gene lookup returns CDR1 MNHNS and CDR2 SASEGT. The CDR3 DNA reads as TGTGCCAGCAGTGGAAACAGGGGGCCAGGAAACACCATATATTTT. It codes for CASSGNRGPGNTIYF.

This chain connects TRBV18 to TRBJ2-5; 11 bases align to TRBD2. This CDR3 region has 15 residues. Germline assignment: CDR1 KGHSH and CDR2 LQKENI. Trimming cost V 3 bases and J 3 bases; bases outside gene matches: 3. CDR3 sequence reads: CASSPLLAGEETQYF. CDR3 DNA: TGTGCCAGCTCACCTTTACTAGCGGGAGAAGAGACCCAGTACTTC.

This sequence joins TRBV5-1 and TRBJ1-4; TRBD1 matches at 9 bases. J lost 7 bases, V lost 5 bases, and 12 bases had no gene match. CDR1 and CDR2 from the germline V gene are SGHRS and YFSETQ. CDR3 length: 16 amino acids. The CDR3 reads CASRNGQGTIGEKLFF. CDR3 nucleotides: TGCGCCAGCAGGAATGGACAGGGGACGATAGGTGAAAAACTGTTTTTT.

The gene calls are TRBV25-1 and TRBJ2-4; possibly TRBD1 for D (7 bases). The germline CDR1 and CDR2 sequences are MGHDK and SYGVNS. The V and J ends lost 6 bases and 0 bases respectively, with 15 bases between them. This CDR3 has 16 residues. CDR3 residues: CASRGGTDLAKNIQYF. DNA of the CDR3: TGTGCCAGCAGAGGAGGGACAGATTTAGCCAAAAACATTCAGTACTTC.